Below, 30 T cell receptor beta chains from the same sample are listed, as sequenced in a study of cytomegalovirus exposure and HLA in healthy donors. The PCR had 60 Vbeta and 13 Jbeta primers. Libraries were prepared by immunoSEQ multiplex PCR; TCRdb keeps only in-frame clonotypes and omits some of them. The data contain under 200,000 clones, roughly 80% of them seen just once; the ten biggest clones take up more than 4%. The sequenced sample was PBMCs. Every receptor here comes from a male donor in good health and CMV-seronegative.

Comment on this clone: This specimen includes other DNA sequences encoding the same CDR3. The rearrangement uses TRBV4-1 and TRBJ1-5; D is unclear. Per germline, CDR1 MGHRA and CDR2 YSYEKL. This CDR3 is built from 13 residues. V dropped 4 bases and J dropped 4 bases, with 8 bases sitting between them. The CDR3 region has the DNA TGCGCCAGCAGCCGAGGAGTTAATCAGCCCCAGCATTTT. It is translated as CASSRGVNQPQHF.

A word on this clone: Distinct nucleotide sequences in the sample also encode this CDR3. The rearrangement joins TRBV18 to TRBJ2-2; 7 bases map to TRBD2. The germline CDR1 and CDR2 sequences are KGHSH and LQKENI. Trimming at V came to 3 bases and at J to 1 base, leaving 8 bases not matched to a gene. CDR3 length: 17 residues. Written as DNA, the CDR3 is TGTGCCAGCTCACCTGATAGGGGACTACTGAACACCGGGGAGCTGTTTTTT. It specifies CASSPDRGLLNTGELFF.

The CDR3 region is CASSYTQTGTGDEQFF. The CDR3 DNA reads as TGTGCCAGCAGTTACACGCAGACCGGGACAGGGGATGAGCAGTTCTTC. The chain joins TRBV6-5 to TRBJ2-1; 10 bases are shared with TRBD1. The CDR3 sequence is 16 residues long. The germline V gene has CDR1 MNHEY and CDR2 SVGAGI. Trimming took 2 bases from V and 8 from J; bases not matched to a gene: 9.

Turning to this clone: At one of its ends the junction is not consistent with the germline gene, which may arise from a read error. CDR3 in amino acids: CSSSREQWQETQYF. The DNA for the CDR3 is TGTTCCAGCAGCCGGGAACAGTGGCAAGAGACCCAGTACTTC. The gene calls are TRBV7-9 and TRBJ2-5; maybe TRBD2 (5 bases). The CDR3 extends over 14 amino acids. Germline CDR1 reads SEHNR; CDR2 reads FQNEAQ (reference sequence).

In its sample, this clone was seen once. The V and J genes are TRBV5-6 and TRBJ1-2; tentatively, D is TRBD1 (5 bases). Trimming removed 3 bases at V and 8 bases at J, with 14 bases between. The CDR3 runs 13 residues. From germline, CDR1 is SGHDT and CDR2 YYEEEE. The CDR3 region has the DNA TGTGCCAGCAGCTGGGGTAAGGGGCCCGGCTACACCTTC. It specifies CASSWGKGPGYTF.

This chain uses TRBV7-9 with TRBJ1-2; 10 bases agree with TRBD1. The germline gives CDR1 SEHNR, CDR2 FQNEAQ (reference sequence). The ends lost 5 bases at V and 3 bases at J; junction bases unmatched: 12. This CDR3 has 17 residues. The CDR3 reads CASSPYDPGQGHYGYTF. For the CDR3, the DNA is TGTGCCAGCAGCCCCTACGATCCGGGACAGGGGCACTATGGCTACACCTTC. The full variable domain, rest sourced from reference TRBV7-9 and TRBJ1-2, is DTGVSQNPRHKITKRGQNVTFRCDPISEHNRLYWYRQTLGQGPEFLTYFQNEAQLEKSRLLSDRFSAERPKGSFSTLEIQRTEQGDSAMYLCASSPYDPGQGHYGYTFGSGTRLTVV.

DNA for the CDR3: TGTGCCAGCAGCCCCGGGACAGGGGCGTACGAGCAGTACTTC. Encoded protein: CASSPGTGAYEQYF. V is TRBV7-9 and J is TRBJ2-7, with 10 positions matching TRBD1. The V and J ends lost 5 bases and 4 bases, in that order; junction bases with no gene match: 5. The CDR3 runs to 14 residues. Germline V lookup: CDR1 SEHNR, CDR2 FQNEAQ (reference sequence).

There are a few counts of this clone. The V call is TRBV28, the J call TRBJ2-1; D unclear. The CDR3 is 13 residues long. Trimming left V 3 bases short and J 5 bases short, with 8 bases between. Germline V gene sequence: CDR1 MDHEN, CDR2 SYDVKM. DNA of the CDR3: TGTGCCAGCAGTTTTAGAGTCCACAATGAGCAGTTCTTC. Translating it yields CASSFRVHNEQFF.

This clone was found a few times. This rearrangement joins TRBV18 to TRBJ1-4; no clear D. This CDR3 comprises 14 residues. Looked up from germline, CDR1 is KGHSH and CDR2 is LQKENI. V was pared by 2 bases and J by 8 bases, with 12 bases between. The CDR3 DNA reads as TGTGCCAGCTCACCAGCTCAAGCGGACGAAAAACTGTTTTTT. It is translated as CASSPAQADEKLFF.

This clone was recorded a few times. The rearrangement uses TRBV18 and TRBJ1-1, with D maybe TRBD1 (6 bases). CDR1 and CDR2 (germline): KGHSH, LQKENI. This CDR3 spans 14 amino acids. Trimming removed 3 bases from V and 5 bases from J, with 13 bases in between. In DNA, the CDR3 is TGTGCCAGCTCACCCCGGGGGGCTAGGACTGAAGCTTTCTTT. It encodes CASSPRGARTEAFF.

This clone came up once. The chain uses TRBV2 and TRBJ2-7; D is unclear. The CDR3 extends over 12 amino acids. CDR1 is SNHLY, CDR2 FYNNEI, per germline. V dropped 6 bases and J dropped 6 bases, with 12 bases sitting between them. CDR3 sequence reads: CASRLDIFEQYF. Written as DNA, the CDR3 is TGTGCCAGCAGGCTTGACATCTTCGAGCAGTACTTC.

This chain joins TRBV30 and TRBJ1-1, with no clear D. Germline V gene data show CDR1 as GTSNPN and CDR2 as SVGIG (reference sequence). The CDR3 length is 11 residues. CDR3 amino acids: CAHTVGTEAFF. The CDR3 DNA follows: TGTGCTCATACAGTGGGCACTGAAGCTTTCTTT.

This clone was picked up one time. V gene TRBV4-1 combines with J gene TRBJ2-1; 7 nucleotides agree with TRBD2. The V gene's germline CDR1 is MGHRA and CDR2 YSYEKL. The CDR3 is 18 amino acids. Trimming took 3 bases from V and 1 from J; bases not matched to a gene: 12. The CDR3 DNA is TGCGCCAGCAGCCACCAGGCCTTCCCTAGCGGTTCCTACAATGAGCAGTTCTTC. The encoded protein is CASSHQAFPSGSYNEQFF.

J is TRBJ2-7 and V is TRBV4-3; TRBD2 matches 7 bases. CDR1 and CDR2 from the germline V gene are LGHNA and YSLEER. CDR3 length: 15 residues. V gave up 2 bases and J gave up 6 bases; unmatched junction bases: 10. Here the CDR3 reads CASSQSTRPGGEQYF. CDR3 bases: TGCGCCAGCAGCCAATCTACCCGACCGGGGGGCGAGCAGTACTTC.

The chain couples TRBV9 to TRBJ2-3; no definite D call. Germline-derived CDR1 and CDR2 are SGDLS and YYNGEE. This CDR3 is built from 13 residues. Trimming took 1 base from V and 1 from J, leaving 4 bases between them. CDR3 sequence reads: CASSVQGTDTQYF. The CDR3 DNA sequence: TGTGCCAGCAGCGTACAGGGCACAGATACGCAGTATTTT.

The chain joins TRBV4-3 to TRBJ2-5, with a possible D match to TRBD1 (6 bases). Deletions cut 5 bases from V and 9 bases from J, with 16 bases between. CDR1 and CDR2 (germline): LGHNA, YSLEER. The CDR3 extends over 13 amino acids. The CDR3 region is CASSKNRVRAQYF. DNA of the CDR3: TGCGCCAGCAGCAAGAACAGGGTTAGGGCCCAGTACTTC.

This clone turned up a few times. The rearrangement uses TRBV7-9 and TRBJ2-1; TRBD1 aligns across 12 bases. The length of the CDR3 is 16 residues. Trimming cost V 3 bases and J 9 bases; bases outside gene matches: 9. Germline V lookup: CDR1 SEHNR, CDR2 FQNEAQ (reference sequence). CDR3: CASSFPGQGASSEQFF. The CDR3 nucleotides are TGTGCCAGCAGCTTTCCGGGACAGGGGGCATCAAGTGAGCAGTTCTTC. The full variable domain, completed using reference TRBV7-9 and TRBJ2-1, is DTGVSQNPRHKITKRGQNVTFRCDPISEHNRLYWYRQTLGQGPEFLTYFQNEAQLEKSRLLSDRFSAERPKGSFSTLEIQRTEQGDSAMYLCASSFPGQGASSEQFFGPGTRLTVL.

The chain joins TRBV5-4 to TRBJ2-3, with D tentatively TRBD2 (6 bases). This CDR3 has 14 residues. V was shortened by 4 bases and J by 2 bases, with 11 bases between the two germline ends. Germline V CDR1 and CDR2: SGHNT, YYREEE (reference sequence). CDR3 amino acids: CASSRDSATDTQYF. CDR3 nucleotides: TGTGCCAGCAGCCGGGACTCGGCCACAGATACGCAGTATTTT.

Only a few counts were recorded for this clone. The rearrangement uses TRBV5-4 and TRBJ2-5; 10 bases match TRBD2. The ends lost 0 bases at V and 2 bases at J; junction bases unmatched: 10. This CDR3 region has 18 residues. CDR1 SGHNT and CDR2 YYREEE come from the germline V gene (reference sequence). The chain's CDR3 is CASSLERTSGIRQETQYF. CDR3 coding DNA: TGTGCCAGCAGCTTGGAGAGGACTAGCGGAATCCGGCAAGAGACCCAGTACTTC.

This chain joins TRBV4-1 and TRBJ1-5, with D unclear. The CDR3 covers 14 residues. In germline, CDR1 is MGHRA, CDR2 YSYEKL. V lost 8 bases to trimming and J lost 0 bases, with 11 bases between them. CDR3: CASPSRGSNQPQHF. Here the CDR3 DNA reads TGCGCCAGCCCCTCTCGGGGTAGCAATCAGCCCCAGCATTTT.

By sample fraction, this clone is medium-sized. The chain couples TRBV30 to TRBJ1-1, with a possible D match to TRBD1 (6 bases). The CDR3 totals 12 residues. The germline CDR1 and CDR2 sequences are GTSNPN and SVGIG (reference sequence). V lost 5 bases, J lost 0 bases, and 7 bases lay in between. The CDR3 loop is CAWGTLNTEAFF. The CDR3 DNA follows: TGTGCCTGGGGGACACTGAACACTGAAGCTTTCTTT.

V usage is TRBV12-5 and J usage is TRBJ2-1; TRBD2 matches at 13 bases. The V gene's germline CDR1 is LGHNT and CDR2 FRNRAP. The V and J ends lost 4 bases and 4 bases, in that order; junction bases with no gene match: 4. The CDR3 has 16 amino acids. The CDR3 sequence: CASGSKTSGGYNEQFF. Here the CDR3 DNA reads TGTGCTAGTGGTTCGAAGACTAGCGGGGGGTACAATGAGCAGTTCTTC.

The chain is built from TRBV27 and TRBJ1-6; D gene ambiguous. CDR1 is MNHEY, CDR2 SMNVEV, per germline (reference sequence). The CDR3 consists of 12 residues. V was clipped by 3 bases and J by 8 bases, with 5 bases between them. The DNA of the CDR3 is TGTGCCAGCAGTTTGGCTTATTCACCCCTCCACTTT. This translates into CASSLAYSPLHF.

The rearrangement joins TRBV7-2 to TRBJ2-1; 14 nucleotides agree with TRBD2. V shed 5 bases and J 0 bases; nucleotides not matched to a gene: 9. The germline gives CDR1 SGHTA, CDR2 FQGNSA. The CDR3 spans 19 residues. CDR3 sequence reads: CASSVRSGTSGSSYNEQFF. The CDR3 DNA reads TGTGCCAGCAGCGTCAGATCCGGGACTAGCGGGAGCTCCTACAATGAGCAGTTCTTC.

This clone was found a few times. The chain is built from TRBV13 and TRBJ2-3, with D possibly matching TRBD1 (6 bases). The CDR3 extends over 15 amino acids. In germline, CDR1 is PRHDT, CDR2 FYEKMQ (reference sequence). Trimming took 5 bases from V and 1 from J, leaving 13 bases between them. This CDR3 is CASSPQGFGTDTQYF. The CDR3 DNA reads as TGTGCCAGCAGCCCACAGGGCTTTGGCACAGATACGCAGTATTTT.

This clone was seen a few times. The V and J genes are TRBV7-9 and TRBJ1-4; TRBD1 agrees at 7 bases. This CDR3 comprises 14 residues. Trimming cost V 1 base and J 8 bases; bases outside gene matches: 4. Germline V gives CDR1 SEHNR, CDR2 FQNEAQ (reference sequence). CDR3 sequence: CASSLGTGDEKLFF. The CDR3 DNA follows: TGTGCCAGCAGCTTAGGGACAGGAGACGAAAAACTGTTTTTT.

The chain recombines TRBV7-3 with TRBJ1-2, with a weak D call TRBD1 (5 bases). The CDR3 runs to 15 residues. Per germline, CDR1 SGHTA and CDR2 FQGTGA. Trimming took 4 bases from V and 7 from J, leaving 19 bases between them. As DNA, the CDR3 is TGTGCCAGCAGCTCCGATGGGCGCAGGGCAGGTGGCTACACCTTC. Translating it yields CASSSDGRRAGGYTF.

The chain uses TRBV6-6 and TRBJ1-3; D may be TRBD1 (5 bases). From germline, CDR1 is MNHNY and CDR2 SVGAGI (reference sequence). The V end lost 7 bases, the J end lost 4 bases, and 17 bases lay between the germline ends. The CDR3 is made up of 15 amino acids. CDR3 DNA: TGTGCCAGCAAGCCCCCGGGGCGGGGGGGAAACACCATATATTTT. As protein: CASKPPGRGGNTIYF.

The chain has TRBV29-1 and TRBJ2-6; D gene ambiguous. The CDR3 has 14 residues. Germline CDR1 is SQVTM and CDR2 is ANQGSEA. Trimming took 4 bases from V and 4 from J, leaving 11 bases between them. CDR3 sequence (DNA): TGCAGCGTTGTAGACGGTTGGGGGGCCAACGTCCTGACTTTC. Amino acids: CSVVDGWGANVLTF.

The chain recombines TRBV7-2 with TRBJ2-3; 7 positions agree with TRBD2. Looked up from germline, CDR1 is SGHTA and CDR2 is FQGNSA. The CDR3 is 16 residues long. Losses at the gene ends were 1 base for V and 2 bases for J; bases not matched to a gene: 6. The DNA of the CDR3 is TGTGCCAGCAGCTTAGTTGGGACTACCCCCACAGATACGCAGTATTTT. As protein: CASSLVGTTPTDTQYF.